The table lists the clone carrying this T cell receptor beta chain with a few counts. Its antigen is still unknown. The listed genes are named as in mouse. The sequence runs out 1 residue before the end of the CDR3; the remainder is reconstructed from the germline J gene. The time point was: mouse harvest day 14 after allogeneic transplant. Mouse grafts combined 10^7 T-cell-depleted bone marrow cells with 10^6 splenic CD5+ T cells. B6 (H2b) cells into BALB/c (H2d) mice; tissues taken at day 7 or 14. This specimen belongs to a study of tissue T cells after allogeneic stem cell transplantation. CDR3 length: 14 amino acids. V trimming: 0 bases; J trimming: 1 base; junction bases outside the gene matches: 1. Germline loops: CDR1 GKSSPN, CDR2 SITVG. Using immunoSEQ multiplex PCR, the repertoire was profiled, and TCRdb retains in-frame clones only, with some absent. The profile shows 2,000 to 2,500 clones, 51% of them singletons.

Whole-study results and caveats: The patient cohort was small and clinically heterogeneous, with limited sampling depth. Few T cell clones were shared across patients, but motif clusters showed tissue-specific shared signatures.

V is TRBV31 and J is TRBJ2-7; 9 positions match TRBD1. Sequenced material: lymph node tissue. The sequence derives from a female BALB/c mouse given C57BL/6 T cells with graft-versus-host disease after an allogeneic hematopoietic cell transplant. CDR3 sequence: CAWSLGQGSYEQYF. CDR3 DNA, as far as it was read: TGTGCCTGGAGTCTAGGACAGGGGTCCTATGAACAGTAC.